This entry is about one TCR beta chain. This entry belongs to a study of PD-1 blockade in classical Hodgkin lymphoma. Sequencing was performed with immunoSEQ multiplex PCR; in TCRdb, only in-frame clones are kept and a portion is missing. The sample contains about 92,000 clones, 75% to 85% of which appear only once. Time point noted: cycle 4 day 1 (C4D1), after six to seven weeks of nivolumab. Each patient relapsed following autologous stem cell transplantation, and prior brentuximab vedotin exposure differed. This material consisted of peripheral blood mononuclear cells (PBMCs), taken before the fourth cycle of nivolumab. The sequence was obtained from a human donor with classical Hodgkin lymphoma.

The CDR3 reads CASSPGQVFTGELFF. The CDR3 DNA reads TGTGCCAGCAGCCCTGGACAGGTTTTCACCGGGGAGCTGTTTTTT. This sequence joins TRBV5-4 and TRBJ2-2; 7 bases agree with TRBD1. The CDR3 contains 15 residues. Germline V gene data show CDR1 as SGHNT and CDR2 as YYREEE (reference sequence). J lost 4 bases, V lost 4 bases, and 7 bases had no gene match.